The T cell receptor (beta chain) under discussion was sequenced for a study of blood T cell repertoires in COVID-19. Study-level background: T cells, B-cell-depleted T cells, or PBMCs provided the cDNA or gDNA that served as material.

J was trimmed by 2 bases and V by 3 bases; bases with no gene match: 5. CDR1 SGHDT and CDR2 YYEEEE come from the germline V gene. The CDR3 contains 15 residues. Patients from Seattle were sampled longitudinally, starting during active infection. Per the study methods: Researchers report that nucleated cell counts were estimated from reference gene primer amplification. Repertoires were generated with immunoSEQ multiplex PCR, while TCRdb's copy carries only in-frame clones and drops some. Clone size and V and J calls were adopted from that table, with D and trimming inferred from the DNA. Found here are around 80,000 clones, 65% to 90% of them singletons; the top ten hold roughly 9.6%.

This chain joins TRBV5-6 and TRBJ1-3; 7 nucleotides line up with TRBD1. Sequenced sample: peripheral blood. The TCR sequence derives from a man aged 45-65 years with COVID-19, enrolled during active disease. CDR3 nucleotides: TGTGCCAGCAGCTGGTGGAGGGGGCCTGGAAACACCATATATTTT. Translation: CASSWWRGPGNTIYF.